The rows below give T cell receptor beta chains drawn from one sample of a study of blood T cell repertoires in COVID-19. TCRdb's copy holds only in-frame clones and misses some; the assay was immunoSEQ multiplex PCR. The data show around 260,000 clones, around four fifths seen once. The sample was peripheral blood. Receptor source: a man in his sixties with acute or convalescent COVID-19. The CDR3 runs from the conserved cysteine through the conserved F or W. The D gene is left open where the match is weak. Not all rows give a size; the values are once, few, many and, for expanded clones, a class.

V,size,D,J,CDR3,DNA
TRBV5-1,once,-,TRBJ1-1,CASSIKPPAHNTEAFF,TGCGCCAGCAGCATAAAGCCACCCGCTCACAACACTGAAGCTTTCTTT
TRBV30,-,-,TRBJ2-7,CAWKMGGSSYEQYF,TGTGCCTGGAAGATGGGGGGTAGCTCCTACGAGCAGTACTTC
TRBV7-9,-,TRBD2,TRBJ2-1,CASSQSAGTYNEQFF,TGTGCCAGCAGCCAGTCAGCGGGGACCTACAATGAGCAGTTCTTC
TRBV5-1,-,-,TRBJ2-3,CASSSGDYGFGTDTQYF,TGCGCCAGCAGTAGCGGTGATTACGGGTTTGGCACAGATACGCAGTATTTT
TRBV5-1,-,TRBD2,TRBJ2-3,CASSPTGLILDTQYF,TGCGCCAGCAGCCCCACGGGACTAATTCTTGATACGCAGTATTTT
TRBV4-1,-,-,TRBJ1-4,CASSQARRAVNEKLFF,TGCGCCAGCAGCCAAGCTAGGCGGGCGGTCAATGAAAAACTGTTTTTT
TRBV3-1/TRBV3-2,-,-,TRBJ2-1,CASSPRTGNYEQFF,TGTGCCAGCAGCCCCCGTACAGGGAACTATGAGCAGTTCTTC
TRBV4-3,-,-,TRBJ2-5,CASSQVGVQETQYF,TGCGCCAGCAGCCAAGTAGGGGTCCAAGAGACCCAGTACTTC
TRBV7-9,-,-,TRBJ2-7,CASSLSGRSYEQYF,TGTGCCAGCAGCCTGAGCGGGCGCTCCTACGAGCAGTACTTC
TRBV10-3,-,-,TRBJ2-3,CAISESSSRTDTQYF,TGTGCCATCAGTGAGTCTTCTTCCCGCACAGATACGCAGTATTTT
TRBV11-3,-,-,TRBJ2-5,CASSSMGGETQYF,TGTGCCAGCAGCTCGATGGGGGGTGAGACCCAGTACTTC
TRBV11-3,once,TRBD1,TRBJ2-5,CASSLERGATGLETQYF,TGTGCCAGCAGCTTAGAGAGAGGGGCGACAGGGCTAGAGACCCAGTACTTC
TRBV28,-,TRBD1,TRBJ2-7,CASRLRAGGLRSYEQYF,TGTGCCAGCAGACTCAGAGCAGGGGGCCTCCGTTCCTACGAGCAGTACTTC
TRBV6-2/TRBV6-3,-,TRBD1,TRBJ2-7,CASRYAGQGTYEQYF,TGTGCCAGCAGATACGCGGGACAGGGAACCTACGAGCAGTACTTC
TRBV6-6,-,TRBD2,TRBJ2-2,CASSRGLRKTGELFF,TGTGCCAGCAGTCGGGGACTAAGGAAGACCGGGGAGCTGTTTTTT
TRBV3-1/TRBV3-2,-,-,TRBJ1-2,CASSPRQESGYGYTF,TGTGCCAGCAGCCCAAGACAGGAGTCCGGATATGGCTACACCTTC
TRBV5-4,-,TRBD2,TRBJ2-7,CASSLGLAGALQDEQYF,TGTGCCAGCAGCCTCGGACTAGCGGGAGCTCTCCAGGACGAGCAGTACTTC
TRBV2,once,-,TRBJ1-2,CASSGTSSTYGYTF,TGTGCCAGCAGTGGGACTTCTTCAACCTATGGCTACACCTTC
TRBV5-1,-,-,TRBJ2-3,CASSLALVKDTQYF,TGCGCCAGCAGCTTGGCACTAGTAAAAGATACGCAGTATTTT
TRBV18,-,-,TRBJ1-5,CASSPQGNDQPQHF,TGTGCCAGCTCACCGCAGGGGAACGATCAGCCCCAGCATTTT
TRBV9,-,-,TRBJ2-3,CASSIRSAAITDTQYF,TGTGCCAGCAGTATACGGTCCGCCGCGATCACAGATACGCAGTATTTT
TRBV15,-,-,TRBJ2-7,CATSRGPGLTYEQYF,TGTGCCACCAGCAGAGGCCCAGGCCTGACCTACGAGCAGTACTTC
TRBV6-6,once,TRBD2,TRBJ2-3,CASSRSGGVTDTQYF,TGTGCCAGCAGTCGTAGCGGGGGGGTCACAGATACGCAGTATTTT
TRBV27,-,TRBD2,TRBJ2-3,CASSWGRGGQDTQYF,TGTGCCAGCAGTTGGGGGCGGGGGGGCCAGGATACGCAGTATTTT
TRBV9,-,TRBD2,TRBJ2-1,CASSGSSGSHNEQFF,TGTGCCAGCAGCGGATCTAGCGGGAGCCACAATGAGCAGTTCTTC
TRBV12-5,few,-,TRBJ2-5,CASAPGGARRETQYF,TGTGCTAGTGCCCCCGGGGGAGCGCGTAGAGAGACCCAGTACTTC
TRBV9,once,-,TRBJ1-2,CASSGGRARDYGYTF,TGTGCCAGCAGCGGAGGCCGGGCGCGGGACTATGGCTACACCTTC
TRBV11-2,once,-,TRBJ2-7,CASSAGPAYEQYF,TGTGCCAGCAGCGCGGGACCAGCCTACGAGCAGTACTTC
TRBV19,-,-,TRBJ1-1,CASSMQRNTEAFF,TGTGCCAGTAGTATGCAGCGGAACACTGAAGCTTTCTTT
TRBV6-4,-,-,TRBJ2-3,CASSVQGQTDTQYF,TGTGCCAGCAGTGTTCAGGGGCAGACAGATACGCAGTATTTT
TRBV18,-,TRBD2,TRBJ2-1,CASSPRASSGGYNEQFF,TGTGCCAGCTCACCTCGAGCTTCTAGCGGGGGTTACAATGAGCAGTTCTTC
TRBV4-3,-,-,TRBJ1-2,CASSQDGGNGYTF,TGCGCCAGCAGCCAAGACGGGGGGAATGGCTACACCTTC
TRBV7-9,once,TRBD2,TRBJ2-5,CASSSSGAGVQETQYF,TGTGCCAGCAGCTCATCCGGGGCGGGAGTACAAGAGACCCAGTACTTC
TRBV29-1,-,TRBD1,TRBJ2-1,CSVLSGTVVYNEQFF,TGCAGCGTTTTATCCGGGACAGTCGTCTACAATGAGCAGTTCTTC
TRBV24-1,-,TRBD2,TRBJ2-1,CATSGAAGGPYNEQFF,TGTGCCACCAGTGGCGCAGCGGGAGGACCTTACAATGAGCAGTTCTTC
TRBV7-2,-,TRBD1,TRBJ2-7,CASSLWALQGADEQYF,TGTGCCAGCAGCTTATGGGCCCTACAGGGGGCCGACGAGCAGTACTTC
TRBV12-3/TRBV12-4,-,-,TRBJ1-1,CASRSLNTEAFF,TGTGCCAGCAGATCTTTGAACACTGAAGCTTTCTTT
TRBV3-1/TRBV3-2,-,-,TRBJ1-3,CASSQERGGRSRNTIYF,TGTGCCAGCAGCCAAGAGAGGGGAGGACGAAGTAGAAACACCATATATTTT
TRBV6-5,-,-,TRBJ1-6,CASSSRQQVSGSPLHF,TGTGCCAGCAGTTCGCGACAACAGGTTTCCGGTTCACCCCTCCACTTT
TRBV18,-,-,TRBJ2-7,CASSPLDSSSYEQYF,TGTGCCAGCTCACCACTGGACAGTAGCTCCTACGAGCAGTACTTC
TRBV19,-,-,TRBJ2-1,CASSIALLYNEQFF,TGTGCCAGTAGTATAGCGTTACTTTACAATGAGCAGTTCTTC
TRBV6-5,-,-,TRBJ2-7,CASSYSPPTDEQYF,TGTGCCAGCAGTTACTCACCCCCAACAGACGAGCAGTACTTC
TRBV19,once,TRBD1,TRBJ2-2,CASSIQGQRNTGELFF,TGTGCCAGTAGTATCCAGGGACAGAGAAACACCGGGGAGCTGTTTTTT
TRBV7-7,-,-,TRBJ2-3,CASSLELAPSTDTQYF,TGTGCTAGCAGCTTAGAGCTAGCGCCGAGCACAGATACGCAGTATTTT
TRBV19,-,TRBD1,TRBJ2-1,CASKGTGTGEHEQFF,TGTGCCAGTAAGGGGACCGGGACAGGAGAACATGAGCAGTTCTTC
TRBV7-7,-,TRBD1,TRBJ2-2,CASSLGSGTGGPNTGELFF,TGTGCTAGCAGCTTAGGCTCCGGGACAGGGGGCCCGAACACCGGGGAGCTGTTTTTT